The sequence of this T cell receptor beta chain was determined in a study of immune characterization of retroperitoneal liposarcoma. TCRdb independently ran MiXCR on the PCR reads; one entry per CDR3 protein. The table shows fewer than 3,000 distinct CDR3 sequences, with approximately 24% occurring only once. This clonotype qualifies as medium-sized (0.01 to 0.1%). The CDR3 totals 17 residues. The germline V and J ends were trimmed by 1 base and 2 bases, with 12 bases remaining between them. Germline CDR1 reads SGHVS; CDR2 reads FNYEAQ. This TCR was recovered from a male donor with retroperitoneal liposarcoma. Sequences were obtained from tumor tissue. J is TRBJ2-6 and V is TRBV7-6; possibly TRBD1 or TRBD2 for D (5 bases each). CDR3 DNA: TGTGCCAGCAGCTTAGGAGGGGTGGGGGCTGGGGCCAACGTCCTGACTTTC. Translating gives CASSLGGVGAGANVLTF. Based on the CDR3 plus reference TRBV7-6 and TRBJ2-6, the full variable domain is GAGVSQSPRYKVTKRGQDVALRCDPISGHVSLYWYRQALGQGPEFLTYFNYEAQQDKSGLPNDRFSAERPEGSISTLTIQRTEQRDSAMYRCASSLGGVGAGANVLTFGAGSRLTVL.